The present T cell receptor beta chain was sequenced within a study of T cell responses to AZD1222 COVID-19 vaccine. Findings of the study overall: Vaccine-related CD4 TCRs covered spike, predominating at 160-218 and 743-854.

Assay: immunoSEQ multiplex PCR; the TCRdb copy retains only in-frame clones and omits some. Here the sample spans 90,000 to 100,000 clones, about 89% being singletons. About this clone: The antigen remains undetermined.

V lost 0 bases, J lost 2 bases, and 15 bases lay in between. The CDR3 is 17 residues long. Looked up from germline, CDR1 is SGHNT and CDR2 is YYREEE (reference sequence). The clonotype was recovered from an adult in good health. Here the sequenced sample was peripheral blood, taken on day 0 of AZD1222 vaccination. This chain joins TRBV5-4 and TRBJ2-1, with D tentatively TRBD2 (5 bases). Here the CDR3 DNA reads TGTGCCAGCAGCTTGGCCGTGGCGGAGCGGACCTACAATGAGCAGTTCTTC. This codes for CASSLAVAERTYNEQFF.